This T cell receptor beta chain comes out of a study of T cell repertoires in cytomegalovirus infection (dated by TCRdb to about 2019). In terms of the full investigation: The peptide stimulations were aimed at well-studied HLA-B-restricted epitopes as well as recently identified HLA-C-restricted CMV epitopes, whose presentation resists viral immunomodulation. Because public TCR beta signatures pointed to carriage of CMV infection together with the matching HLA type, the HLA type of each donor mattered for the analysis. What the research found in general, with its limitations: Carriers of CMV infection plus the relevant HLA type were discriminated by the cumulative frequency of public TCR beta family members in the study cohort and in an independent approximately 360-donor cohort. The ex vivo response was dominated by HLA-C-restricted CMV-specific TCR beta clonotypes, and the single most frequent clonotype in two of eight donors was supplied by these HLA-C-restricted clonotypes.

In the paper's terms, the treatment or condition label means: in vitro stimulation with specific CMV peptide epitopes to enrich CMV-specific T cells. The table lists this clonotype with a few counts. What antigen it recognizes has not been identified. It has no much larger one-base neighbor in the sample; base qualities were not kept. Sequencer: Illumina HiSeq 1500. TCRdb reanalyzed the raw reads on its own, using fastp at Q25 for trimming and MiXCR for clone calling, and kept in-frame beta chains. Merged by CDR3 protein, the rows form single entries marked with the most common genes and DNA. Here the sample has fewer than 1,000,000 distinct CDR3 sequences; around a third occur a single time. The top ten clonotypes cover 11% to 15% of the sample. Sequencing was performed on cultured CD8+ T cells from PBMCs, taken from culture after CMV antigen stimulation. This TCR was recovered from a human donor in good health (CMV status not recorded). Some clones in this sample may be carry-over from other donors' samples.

The nucleotide sequence is given as TGTGCCAGCAGTTTCGGACCTTTGGATGGCTACACCTTC. This translates into CASSFGPLDGYTF. The V gene is TRBV27 and the J gene is TRBJ1-2, with no reliable assignment of the D segment. The junction carries 11 bases between V and J, which are trimmed by 3 bases and 6 bases respectively. The CDR3 goes from the cysteine to the phenylalanine over 13 residues. Just CDR3 DNA is preserved here, 39 bases in frame from base 1. CDR1 and CDR2 are drawn from the germline V gene (reference sequence): MNHEY, SMNVEV.